The 24 T cell receptor beta chains listed next were all sequenced from one sample in a study of blood T cell repertoires in COVID-19. Profiled with immunoSEQ multiplex PCR; TCRdb holds only in-frame clones, not every one. There are 150,000 to 200,000 clones in the sample; 90% occur only once, and about 18% lies in the top ten. The sample was peripheral blood. Receptors were obtained from a man between 60 and 75 years old with active or convalescent COVID-19.

Of note for this clone: The same CDR3 also results from other DNA sequences found in this sample. The chain has TRBV6-5 and TRBJ1-1; no definite D call. This CDR3 contains 14 residues. V dropped 0 bases and J dropped 1 base, with 6 bases sitting between them. CDR1 MNHEY and CDR2 SVGAGI come from the germline V gene. The CDR3 nucleotides are TGTGCCAGCAGTTACTCAGCGGCGAACACTGAAGCTTTCTTT. Encoded protein: CASSYSAANTEAFF.

This rearrangement joins TRBV11-2 to TRBJ1-1, with D perhaps TRBD1 (6 bases). Per the germline V gene, CDR1 is SGHAT and CDR2 is FQNNGV. V lost 2 bases and J lost 6, with 16 bases in between. This CDR3 has 15 amino acids. CDR3 nucleotide sequence: TGTGCCAGCAGCTTAACTCAGGGGATCCGGGCTGAAGCTTTCTTT. Translated: CASSLTQGIRAEAFF.

The CDR3: CASSLMGGTNEKLFF. The CDR3 nucleotides are TGTGCCAGCAGCTTAATGGGGGGAACTAATGAAAAACTGTTTTTT. The chain recombines TRBV7-9 with TRBJ1-4; a possible D gene is TRBD1 (5 bases). V lost 2 bases, J lost 1 base, and 8 bases lay in between. The germline V gene encodes CDR1 SEHNR and CDR2 FQNEAQ (reference sequence). The CDR3 runs to 15 residues.

The chain links TRBV10-1 to TRBJ1-5; tentative D call: TRBD1 (5 bases). Per the germline V gene, CDR1 is WNHNN and CDR2 is SYGVQD (reference sequence). The CDR3 has 13 residues. V lost 4 bases, J lost 8 bases, and 12 bases lay in between. CDR3 sequence: CASSGTLDEPQHF. The DNA of the CDR3 is TGCGCCAGCAGTGGGACACTTGATGAGCCCCAGCATTTT.

J is TRBJ2-3 and V is TRBV10-1; TRBD1 matches 10 bases. This CDR3 spans 15 amino acids. V was pared by 3 bases and J by 3 bases, with 3 bases of the junction left unmatched. Germline assignment: CDR1 WNHNN and CDR2 SYGVQD (reference sequence). CDR3 in DNA: TGCGCCAGCAGTGAAGGGACAGGGGAGACAGATACGCAGTATTTT. This encodes CASSEGTGETDTQYF.

This chain connects TRBV3-1 (or the pseudogene TRBV3-2) to TRBJ1-3, with 7 bases that match TRBD1. CDR3 length equals 19 residues. Germline-derived CDR1 and CDR2 are LGHDT and YNNKEL (reference sequence). With V trimmed by 5 bases and J by 4 bases, 20 bases remained unmatched. CDR3 in amino acids: CASSYPSDRAIRGGNTIYF. CDR3 sequence (DNA): TGTGCCAGCAGCTATCCCTCCGACAGGGCCATTCGGGGGGGAAACACCATATATTTT.

Written as DNA, the CDR3 is TGTGCCAGCTCACCACCTCTAGCGGGAGAGCGCAATGAGCAGTTCTTC. Translation: CASSPPLAGERNEQFF. This chain connects TRBV18 to TRBJ2-1; 10 positions match TRBD2. Germline V gene sequence: CDR1 KGHSH, CDR2 LQKENI. The trim removed 0 bases at V and 6 bases at J, leaving 5 bases unmatched. This CDR3 comprises 16 residues.

The chain couples TRBV19 to TRBJ1-1; a weak D match, TRBD1 (6 bases). V was clipped by 7 bases and J by 5 bases, with 23 bases between them. The CDR3 spans 16 residues. CDR1 and CDR2 from the germline V gene are LNHDA and SQIVND (reference sequence). In DNA, the CDR3 is TGTGCCAGTATTCCCATGATGGGCAGGGGAGGGACTGAAGCTTTCTTT. This encodes CASIPMMGRGGTEAFF.

The chain is built from TRBV6-6 and TRBJ2-2; a possible D gene is TRBD1 (6 bases). V lost 8 bases, J lost 3 bases, and 16 bases lay in between. The CDR3 is 15 residues long. CDR1 is MNHNY, CDR2 SVGAGI, per germline (reference sequence). In DNA, the CDR3 is TGTGCCAGCTCTGGGGCAGGGGCGCACACCGGGGAGCTGTTTTTT. It yields the protein CASSGAGAHTGELFF.

This chain connects TRBV12-3 or TRBV12-4 to TRBJ1-1, with 8 bases identical to TRBD1. The CDR3 loop spans 13 amino acids. J gave up 7 bases and V 5 bases, and 6 bases lay outside the gene matches. CDR3 sequence reads: CASSRPGGREAFF. The CDR3, as DNA: TGTGCCAGCAGTCGCCCAGGGGGCCGTGAAGCTTTCTTT.

This chain uses TRBV7-2 with TRBJ1-6; 8 positions match TRBD1. The CDR3 extends over 17 amino acids. V shed 3 bases, J shed 1 base, and the junction held 5 bases outside the gene matches. CDR1 and CDR2 (germline): SGHTA, FQGNSA. The CDR3: CASSFAGTGSYNSPLHF. The CDR3 DNA reads as TGTGCCAGCAGCTTCGCCGGGACAGGATCCTATAATTCACCCCTCCACTTT.

V and J are TRBV6-2 or TRBV6-3 and TRBJ1-5, with 7 bases matching TRBD1. Germline loops: CDR1 MNHEY, CDR2 SVGEGT. V shed 5 bases, J shed 7 bases, and the junction held 14 bases outside the gene matches. CDR3 length: 16 amino acids. In DNA, the CDR3 is TGTGCCAGCAGTCATACCCAGACAGGGCTTGAACAGCCCCAGCATTTT. Its protein is CASSHTQTGLEQPQHF.

This rearrangement joins TRBV6-6 to TRBJ2-7; TRBD1 aligns across 11 bases. V shed 7 bases and J 6 bases; nucleotides not matched to a gene: 14. There are 16 residues in the CDR3. Per germline, CDR1 MNHNY and CDR2 SVGAGI (reference sequence). This CDR3 reads CASILEPGQGVGEQYF. DNA for the CDR3: TGTGCCAGCATCCTAGAACCGGGACAGGGGGTTGGCGAGCAGTACTTC.

This clone was seen only once. This rearrangement joins TRBV2 to TRBJ1-1; 8 bases fit TRBD1. V lost 7 bases to trimming and J lost 11 bases; unmatched junction nucleotides: 6. Germline CDR1 is SNHLY and CDR2 is FYNNEI. The CDR3 loop spans 11 amino acids. The CDR3 coding sequence is TGTGCCAGCAAGCAGACAGGGGACGCTTTCTTT. It translates to CASKQTGDAFF.

This clone was recorded once. The chain links TRBV7-2 to TRBJ2-7, with D unclear. This CDR3 is built from 12 residues. Germline values: CDR1 SGHTA, CDR2 FQGNSA. V was cut by 1 base and J by 4 bases, with 5 bases left in between. The CDR3 reads CASSLGTYEQYF. The CDR3 DNA follows: TGTGCCAGCAGCTTAGGAACTTACGAGCAGTACTTC. The variable domain in full, with the rest retrieved from reference TRBV7-2 and TRBJ2-7, is GAGVSQSPSNKVTEKGKDVELRCDPISGHTALYWYRQSLGQGLEFLIYFQGNSAPDKSGLPSDRFSAERTGGSVSTLTIQRTQQEDSAVYLCASSLGTYEQYFGPGTRLTVT.

This chain joins TRBV6-5 and TRBJ2-7; D unclear. The germline V and J ends were trimmed by 4 bases and 2 bases, with 9 bases remaining between them. The CDR3 extends over 13 amino acids. Germline CDR1 and CDR2: MNHEY and SVGAGI. The CDR3 is CASSSGNTYEQYF. CDR3 DNA sequence: TGTGCCAGCAGTTCAGGAAACACCTACGAGCAGTACTTC.

The gene calls are TRBV6-5 and TRBJ2-7, with 10 positions matching TRBD1. Unmatched junction bases numbered 1, after V lost 2 bases and J lost 0 bases. The CDR3 extends over 15 amino acids. In germline, CDR1 is MNHEY, CDR2 SVGAGI. The CDR3 DNA reads as TGTGCCAGCAGTTACGGGGACAGGGGCTCCTACGAGCAGTACTTC. It yields the protein CASSYGDRGSYEQYF.

This clone was detected a few times. The chain is built from TRBV29-1 and TRBJ1-2; D is ambiguous. The germline gives CDR1 SQVTM, CDR2 ANQGSEA. The CDR3 consists of 11 residues. With 3 bases removed from V and 7 bases from J, the gap between germline ends came to 9 bases. DNA of the CDR3: TGCAGCGTTGACGAGGGCTCTGGCTACACCTTC. Translated, it gives CSVDEGSGYTF. Using reference TRBV29-1 and TRBJ1-2 for the parts outside the CDR3, the full variable domain is SAVISQKPSRDICQRGTSLTIQCQVDSQVTMMFWYRQQPGQSLTLIATANQGSEATYESGFVIDKFPISRPNLTFSTLTVSNMSPEDSSIYLCSVDEGSGYTFGSGTRLTVV.

This clone has only a few counts. The chain recombines TRBV7-2 with TRBJ2-1; TRBD1 aligns across 8 bases. V shed 3 bases, J shed 14 bases, and the junction held 9 bases outside the gene matches. The CDR3 runs 13 residues. Per germline, CDR1 SGHTA and CDR2 FQGNSA. CDR3 DNA: TGTGCCAGCAGCTTCCCAGACAGGGGAGAGGAGTTCTTC. This sequence encodes CASSFPDRGEEFF.

This chain uses TRBV7-9 with TRBJ1-5; TRBD1 agrees at 7 bases. In germline, CDR1 is SEHNR, CDR2 FQNEAQ (reference sequence). This CDR3 spans 15 amino acids. V shed 5 bases, J shed 3 bases, and the junction held 7 bases outside the gene matches. The CDR3 here is CASSPGTAYNQPQHF. The CDR3 coding sequence is TGTGCCAGCAGCCCAGGGACAGCTTACAATCAGCCCCAGCATTTT.

The chain uses TRBV1 and TRBJ2-2; TRBD2 reflects the table's D call only, with no check against the DNA. TRBV1 is designated a pseudogene. The CDR3 consists of 15 residues. CDR3 loop: CTSGLADHLSGELFF. The CDR3 coding sequence is TGCACCAGTGGACTAGCGGATCACCTCTCGGGGGAGCTGTTTTTT.

The chain employs TRBV10-3 and TRBJ2-1; TRBD2 aligns across 7 bases. CDR3 size: 16 residues. Germline assignment: CDR1 ENHRY and CDR2 SYGVKD. The J segment lost 4 bases and the V segment lost 0 bases, leaving 6 bases of the junction unmatched. CDR3 bases: TGTGCCATCAGTGAGTCGGGACTAAACCCTTACAATGAGCAGTTCTTC. As protein: CAISESGLNPYNEQFF.

The chain combines TRBV12-3 or TRBV12-4 with TRBJ2-1; D is possibly TRBD1 (6 bases). This CDR3 has 12 residues. The germline V and J ends were trimmed by 8 bases and 6 bases, with 11 bases remaining between them. In DNA, the CDR3 is TGTGCCAGCCGAACAGGGAGCAATGAGCAGTTCTTC. Protein: CASRTGSNEQFF.

In its sample, this clone was seen a few times. The rearrangement links TRBV2 to TRBJ1-2; a weak D match, TRBD1 (5 bases). V was pared by 6 bases and J by 2 bases, with 10 bases between. CDR1 and CDR2 (germline): SNHLY, FYNNEI. This CDR3 is built from 13 residues. The CDR3 is CASRLDSNYGYTF. The DNA of the CDR3 is TGTGCCAGCAGGCTCGACAGCAACTATGGCTACACCTTC.